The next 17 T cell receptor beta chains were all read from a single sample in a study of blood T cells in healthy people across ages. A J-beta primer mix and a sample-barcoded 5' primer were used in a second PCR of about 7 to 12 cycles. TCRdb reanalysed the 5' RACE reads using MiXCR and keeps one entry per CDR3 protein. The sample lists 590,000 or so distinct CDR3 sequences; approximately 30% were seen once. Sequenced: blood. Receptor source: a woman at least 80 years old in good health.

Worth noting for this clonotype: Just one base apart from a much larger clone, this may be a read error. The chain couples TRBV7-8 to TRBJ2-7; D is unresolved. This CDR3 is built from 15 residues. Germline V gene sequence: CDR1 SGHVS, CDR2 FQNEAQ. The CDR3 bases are TGTGCCAACAGCTCCAACCCGACACCCTCCTACGAGCAGTACTTC. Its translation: CANSSNPTPSYEQYF.

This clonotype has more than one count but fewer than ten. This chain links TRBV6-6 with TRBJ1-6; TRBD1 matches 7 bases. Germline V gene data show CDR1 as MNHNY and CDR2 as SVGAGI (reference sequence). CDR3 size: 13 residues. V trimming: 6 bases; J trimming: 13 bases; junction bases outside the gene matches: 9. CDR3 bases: TGTGCCAGCAGCCAGACAGGGTTGTCGCCCCTCCACTTT. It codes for CASSQTGLSPLHF.

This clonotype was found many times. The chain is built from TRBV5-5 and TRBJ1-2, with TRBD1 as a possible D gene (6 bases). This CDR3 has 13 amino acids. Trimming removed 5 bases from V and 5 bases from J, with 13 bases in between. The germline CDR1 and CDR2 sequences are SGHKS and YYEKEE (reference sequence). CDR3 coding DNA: TGTGCCAGCAGTTTGCAGGGGCAGTATGGCTACACCTTC. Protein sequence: CASSLQGQYGYTF.

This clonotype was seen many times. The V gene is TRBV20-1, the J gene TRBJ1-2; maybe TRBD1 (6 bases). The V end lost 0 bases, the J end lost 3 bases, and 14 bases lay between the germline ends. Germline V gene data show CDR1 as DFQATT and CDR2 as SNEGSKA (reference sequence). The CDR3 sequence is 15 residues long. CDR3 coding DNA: TGCAGTGCTAGAGACCCAGGGGCCCGGGACTATGGCTACACCTTC. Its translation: CSARDPGARDYGYTF.

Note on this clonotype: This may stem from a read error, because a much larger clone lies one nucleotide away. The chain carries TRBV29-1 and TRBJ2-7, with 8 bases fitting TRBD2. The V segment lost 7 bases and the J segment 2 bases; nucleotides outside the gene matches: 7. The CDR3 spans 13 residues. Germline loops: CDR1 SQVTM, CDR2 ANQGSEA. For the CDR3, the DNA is TGCAGCGCTCGAGCGGGGGCCACCTACGAGCAGTACTTC. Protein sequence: CSARAGATYEQYF.

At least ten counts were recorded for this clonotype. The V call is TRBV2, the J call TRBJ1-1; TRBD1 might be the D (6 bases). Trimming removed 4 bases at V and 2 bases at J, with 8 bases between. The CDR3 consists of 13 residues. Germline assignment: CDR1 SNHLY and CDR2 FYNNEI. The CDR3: CASSGRGNTEAFF. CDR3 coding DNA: TGTGCCAGCAGTGGCAGGGGAAACACTGAAGCTTTCTTT.

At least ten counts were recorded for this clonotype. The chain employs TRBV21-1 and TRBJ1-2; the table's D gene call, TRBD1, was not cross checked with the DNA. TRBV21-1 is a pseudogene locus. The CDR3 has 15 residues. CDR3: CASSQQGALFYGYTF. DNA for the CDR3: TGTGCCAGCAGCCAACAGGGGGCACTCTTCTATGGCTACACCTTC.

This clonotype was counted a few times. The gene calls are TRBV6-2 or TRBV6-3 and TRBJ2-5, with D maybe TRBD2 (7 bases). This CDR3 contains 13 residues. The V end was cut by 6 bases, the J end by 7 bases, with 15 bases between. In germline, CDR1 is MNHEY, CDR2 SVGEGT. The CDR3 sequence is CASSQTGRGTQYF. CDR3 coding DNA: TGTGCCAGCAGCCAAACAGGGAGGGGGACCCAGTACTTC.

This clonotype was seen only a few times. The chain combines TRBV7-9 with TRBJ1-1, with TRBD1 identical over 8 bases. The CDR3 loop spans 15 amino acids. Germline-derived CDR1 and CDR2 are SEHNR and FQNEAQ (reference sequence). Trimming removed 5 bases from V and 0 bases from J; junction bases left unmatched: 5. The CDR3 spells CASSHRDRMNTEAFF. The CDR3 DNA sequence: TGTGCCAGCAGCCATCGGGACAGGATGAACACTGAAGCTTTCTTT.

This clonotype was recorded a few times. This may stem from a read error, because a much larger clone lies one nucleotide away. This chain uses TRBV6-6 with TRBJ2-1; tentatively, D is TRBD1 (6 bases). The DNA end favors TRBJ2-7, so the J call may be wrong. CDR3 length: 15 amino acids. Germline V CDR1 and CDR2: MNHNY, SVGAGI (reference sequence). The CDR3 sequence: CASRTGHHSYNEQYF. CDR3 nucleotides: TGTGCCAGCAGAACGGGACACCACTCCTACAATGAGCAGTACTTC.

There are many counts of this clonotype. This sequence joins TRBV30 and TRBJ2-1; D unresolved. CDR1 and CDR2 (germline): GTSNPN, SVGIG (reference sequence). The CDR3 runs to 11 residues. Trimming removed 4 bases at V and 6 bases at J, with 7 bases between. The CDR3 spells CAWTLSNEQFF. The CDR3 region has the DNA TGTGCCTGGACTTTGAGCAATGAGCAGTTCTTC.

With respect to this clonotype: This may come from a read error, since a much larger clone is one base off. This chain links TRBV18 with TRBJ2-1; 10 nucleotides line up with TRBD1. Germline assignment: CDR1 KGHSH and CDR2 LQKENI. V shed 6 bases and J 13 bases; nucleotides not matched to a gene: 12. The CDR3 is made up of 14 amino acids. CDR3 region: CASSPGQGLETQFF. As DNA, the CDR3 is TGTGCCAGCTCGCCGGGACAGGGGTTAGAGACCCAGTTCTTC.

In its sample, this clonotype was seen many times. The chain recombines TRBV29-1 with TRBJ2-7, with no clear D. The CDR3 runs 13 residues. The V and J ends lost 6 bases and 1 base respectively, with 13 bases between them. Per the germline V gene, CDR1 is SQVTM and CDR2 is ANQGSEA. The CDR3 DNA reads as TGCAGCGTCATATATGACGGATCCTACGAGCAGTACTTC. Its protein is CSVIYDGSYEQYF.

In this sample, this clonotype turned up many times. As DNA, the CDR3 is TGCGCCAGCAGCCTACGGACTAGCGGGGGACAAGAGACCCAGTACTTC. Protein product: CASSLRTSGGQETQYF. V and J are TRBV5-1 and TRBJ2-5, with 13 bases that match TRBD2. Germline V gene lookup returns CDR1 SGHRS and CDR2 YFSETQ. This CDR3 region has 16 residues. Losses at the gene ends were 4 bases for V and 2 bases for J; bases not matched to a gene: 5.

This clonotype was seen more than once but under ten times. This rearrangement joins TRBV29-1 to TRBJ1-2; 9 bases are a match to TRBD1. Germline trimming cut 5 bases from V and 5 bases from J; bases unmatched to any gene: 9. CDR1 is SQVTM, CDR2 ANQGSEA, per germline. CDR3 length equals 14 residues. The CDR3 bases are TGCAGCGTTTTATATCGGGGACAGGGTTATGGCTACACCTTC. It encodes CSVLYRGQGYGYTF.

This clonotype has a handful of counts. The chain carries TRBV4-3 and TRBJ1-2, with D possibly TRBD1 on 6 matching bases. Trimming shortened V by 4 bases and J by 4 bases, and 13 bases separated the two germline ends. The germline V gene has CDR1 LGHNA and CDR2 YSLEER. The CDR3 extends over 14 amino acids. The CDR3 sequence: CASSLGQSAYGYTF. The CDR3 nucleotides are TGCGCCAGCAGCCTTGGACAGTCCGCCTATGGCTACACCTTC.

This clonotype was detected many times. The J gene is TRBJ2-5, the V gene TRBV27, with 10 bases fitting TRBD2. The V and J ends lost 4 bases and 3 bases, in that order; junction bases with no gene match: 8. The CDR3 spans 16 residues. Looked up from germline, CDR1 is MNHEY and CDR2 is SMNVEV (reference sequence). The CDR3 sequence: CASSSGLAGVKETQYF. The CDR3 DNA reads TGTGCCAGCAGTTCAGGGCTAGCGGGGGTGAAAGAGACCCAGTACTTC.